What follows are 24 T cell receptor beta chains derived from one specimen sequenced in a study of post-analysis software for immune sequencing data (dated by TCRdb to 2013 to 2016). The library was obtained by PCR. The run used an Illumina HiSeq 2500. Unique molecular identifiers were incorporated into TCR beta cDNA libraries to reduce PCR and sequencing biases. TCRdb reworked the public reads: Q25 trimming with fastp, MiXCR clone assembly, productive beta chains retained. Identical CDR3 proteins give one entry, which carries the most common genes and DNA. For this sample there are roughly 800,000 distinct CDR3 sequences; about 43% appear just once. The ten biggest clones cover roughly 5.2% of the sample. Paper-wide results and their limitations: Significantly higher frequencies in patients than in controls were found for roughly five TRBV segments, including TRBV5-6, TRBV5-1 and TRBV20-1.

Which antigens these TCRs recognize remains unknown. The sequencing input was blood. The receptor set was obtained from a girl under 18 with multiple sclerosis.

The rearrangement uses TRBV7-9 and TRBJ2-3; TRBD2 matches 8 bases. With V trimmed by 4 bases and J by 6 bases, 9 bases remained unmatched. Germline CDR1 and CDR2: SEHNR and FQNEAQ (reference sequence). The CDR3 spans 15 residues. CDR3 nucleotides: TGTGCCAGCAGCTATGGGGGACTAGTTGGGGATACGCAGTATTTT. It specifies CASSYGGLVGDTQYF.

The chain uses TRBV6-5 and TRBJ1-2; 8 positions match TRBD1. The CDR3 contains 15 residues. Trimming at V came to 0 bases and at J to 4 bases, leaving 4 bases not matched to a gene. The germline CDR1 and CDR2 sequences are MNHEY and SVGAGI. CDR3 sequence: CASSYSTGAGYGYTF. For the CDR3, the DNA is TGTGCCAGCAGTTACTCGACAGGGGCTGGCTATGGCTACACCTTC.

The gene calls are TRBV7-9 and TRBJ2-7; TRBD2 might be the D (6 bases). V dropped 5 bases and J dropped 2 bases, with 16 bases sitting between them. Germline V CDR1 and CDR2: SEHNR, FQNEAQ (reference sequence). This CDR3 comprises 15 residues. The CDR3 loop is CASSRDSSETYEQYF. The DNA of the CDR3 is TGTGCCAGCAGCCGGGACTCTTCAGAGACCTACGAGCAGTACTTC.

This clonotype appeared a few times. The chain carries TRBV6-2 or TRBV6-3 and TRBJ2-5, with D hard to call. The V gene's germline CDR1 is MNHEY and CDR2 SVGEGT. V was trimmed by 5 bases and J by 9 bases, leaving 13 bases between them. The CDR3 is made up of 12 amino acids. The chain's CDR3 is CASSTPRWAQYF. The CDR3 DNA reads TGTGCCAGCAGTACCCCGAGATGGGCCCAGTACTTC.

The rearrangement links TRBV11-2 to TRBJ2-3; D gene unclear. The CDR3 totals 18 residues. Trimming left V 0 bases short and J 0 bases short, with 16 bases between. Germline CDR1 is SGHAT and CDR2 is FQNNGV. This CDR3 is CASSLDLMGLGSTDTQYF. The CDR3 nucleotides read TGTGCCAGCAGCTTAGATCTAATGGGCCTTGGTAGCACAGATACGCAGTATTTT.

This clonotype has more than one count but fewer than ten. This chain links TRBV9 with TRBJ2-3; the D is unclear. This CDR3 spans 15 amino acids. The germline V gene has CDR1 SGDLS and CDR2 YYNGEE. Trimming pared 1 base from V and 2 bases from J, leaving 11 bases between. CDR3: CASSVRPVSTDTQYF. The DNA for the CDR3 is TGTGCCAGCAGCGTAAGGCCAGTTTCCACAGATACGCAGTATTTT.

CDR3 in amino acids: CASSDTYTEAFF. The CDR3 bases are TGTGCCAGCAGTGACACTTACACTGAAGCTTTCTTT. The chain is built from TRBV6-1 and TRBJ1-1; unclear D gene. The V and J ends lost 3 bases and 3 bases respectively, with 5 bases between them. Germline lookup yields CDR1 MNHNS and CDR2 SASEGT. The CDR3 has 12 amino acids.

Only a few counts were recorded for this clonotype. This chain joins TRBV10-3 and TRBJ2-7; no firm D call. The CDR3 sequence is 11 residues long. CDR1 and CDR2 from the germline V gene are ENHRY and SYGVKD. The V gene lost 11 bases and the J gene lost 3 bases, with 11 bases spanning the gap. Here the CDR3 DNA reads TGTGCCGCCCAGGAAGGCTACGAGCAGTACTTC. Its protein is CAAQEGYEQYF.

The chain's CDR3 is CASSQDPIGGNWRSYEQYF. CDR3 nucleotide sequence: TGCGCCAGCAGCCAAGATCCTATCGGAGGCAACTGGAGATCCTACGAGCAGTACTTC. The genes are TRBV4-1 and TRBJ2-7, with D possibly being TRBD2 (5 bases). The CDR3 runs to 19 residues. Between the trimmed V and J ends, which lost 0 bases and 1 base, there was a span of 22 bases. The germline V gene encodes CDR1 MGHRA and CDR2 YSYEKL.

The sample holds a few counts of this clonotype. The rearrangement uses TRBV7-9 and TRBJ2-3; 7 bases are shared with TRBD2. The CDR3 loop spans 16 amino acids. V was pared by 5 bases and J by 1 base, with 9 bases of the junction left unmatched. Germline CDR1 reads SEHNR; CDR2 reads FQNEAQ (reference sequence). CDR3 nucleotides: TGTGCCAGCAGCCTCATTTCTAGCGGACGCACAGATACGCAGTATTTT. Translating gives CASSLISSGRTDTQYF. Full variable domain (remainder filled in from reference TRBV7-9 and TRBJ2-3): DTGVSQNPRHKITKRGQNVTFRCDPISEHNRLYWYRQTLGQGPEFLTYFQNEAQLEKSRLLSDRFSAERPKGSFSTLEIQRTEQGDSAMYLCASSLISSGRTDTQYFGPGTRLTVL.

This clonotype was found a few times. V gene TRBV29-1 combines with J gene TRBJ2-7; D not resolved. Germline V CDR1 and CDR2: SQVTM, ANQGSEA. This CDR3 contains 14 residues. Trimming cost V 6 bases and J 0 bases, with 15 bases left between them. The CDR3 loop is CSVRQMGYSYEQYF. The CDR3 nucleotides read TGCAGCGTCCGACAAATGGGCTACTCCTACGAGCAGTACTTC.

The J gene is TRBJ1-4, the V gene TRBV6-1; D is possibly TRBD1 (6 bases). The CDR3 contains 16 residues. Germline V lookup: CDR1 MNHNS, CDR2 SASEGT. V lost 0 bases and J 8 bases, leaving 16 bases between the germline ends. The CDR3 DNA reads as TGTGCCAGCAGTGAAGCCGGCGGGGGGCGTTGGGAAAAACTGTTTTTT. The encoded protein is CASSEAGGGRWEKLFF.

The chain couples TRBV6-2 or TRBV6-3 to TRBJ1-4; possibly TRBD1 for D (6 bases). The CDR3 is 14 amino acids. The V gene's germline CDR1 is MNHEY and CDR2 SVGEGT. V was cut by 7 bases and J by 15 bases, with 24 bases left in between. CDR3 amino acids: CASKGRDTGVELFF. The CDR3 DNA is TGTGCCAGCAAGGGCCGGGACACGGGAGTGGAATTGTTTTTT.

In this sample, this clonotype turned up a few times. The chain combines TRBV3-1 with TRBJ2-3; TRBD2 aligns across 14 bases. The CDR3 loop spans 17 amino acids. From germline, CDR1 is LGHDT and CDR2 YNNKEL (reference sequence). The J segment lost 8 bases and the V segment lost 7 bases, leaving 14 bases of the junction unmatched. In DNA form, the CDR3 reads TGTGCCAGCAACCTCGGTCAGGGACTAGCGGGAGTGGGTACGCAGTATTTT. Protein product: CASNLGQGLAGVGTQYF.

The chain couples TRBV3-1 to TRBJ1-1, with no clear D. The CDR3 contains 14 residues. Germline values: CDR1 LGHDT, CDR2 YNNKEL (reference sequence). Trimming took 1 base from V and 1 from J, leaving 7 bases between them. CDR3 nucleotide sequence: TGTGCCAGCAGCCAAGGGTACCCGAACACTGAAGCTTTCTTT. Its translation is CASSQGYPNTEAFF.

V gene TRBV4-1 combines with J gene TRBJ1-2; the match to TRBD1 covers 7 bases. Germline CDR1 MGHRA, CDR2 YSYEKL. The CDR3 runs 14 residues. V trimming: 1 base; J trimming: 8 bases; junction bases outside the gene matches: 7. CDR3 amino acids: CASSQGGGSEGYTF. DNA for the CDR3: TGCGCCAGCAGCCAAGGAGGGGGCTCCGAGGGCTACACCTTC.

There are a few counts of this clonotype. The rearrangement joins TRBV6-6 to TRBJ2-1, with 10 bases that match TRBD2. Germline CDR1 MNHNY, CDR2 SVGAGI (reference sequence). This CDR3 is 13 amino acids long. With V trimmed by 6 bases and J by 10 bases, 6 bases remained unmatched. This chain's CDR3 is CASSPGTSAEQFF. The CDR3 coding sequence is TGTGCCAGCAGCCCGGGGACTAGCGCCGAGCAGTTCTTC.

CDR3 protein: CSARGGPRAMNEQFF. CDR3 in DNA: TGCAGTGCTAGGGGGGGTCCTCGGGCCATGAATGAGCAGTTCTTC. This chain connects TRBV20-1 to TRBJ2-1; D perhaps matches TRBD2 (6 bases). Germline V lookup: CDR1 DFQATT, CDR2 SNEGSKA (reference sequence). The ends were cut back, 3 bases at V and 7 bases at J, with 19 bases in the middle. The length of the CDR3 is 15 residues.

The CDR3 bases are TGTGCCAGCAGCTCCTTGGACAGGCGGGACTCTCGGGGCTACACCTTC. Its protein is CASSSLDRRDSRGYTF. The rearrangement links TRBV13 to TRBJ1-2, with 7 bases that match TRBD1. The CDR3 consists of 16 residues. The trim removed 4 bases at V and 8 bases at J, leaving 16 bases unmatched. CDR1 and CDR2 (germline): PRHDT, FYEKMQ (reference sequence).

There are a few counts of this clonotype. This sequence joins TRBV5-1 and TRBJ2-4; D tentatively fits TRBD1 or TRBD2 (5 bases each). The DNA end is a closer match to TRBJ2-7, so the J assignment may be wrong. The germline CDR1 and CDR2 sequences are SGHRS and YFSETQ. The CDR3 runs 16 residues. CDR3 nucleotide sequence: TGCGCCAGCAGCTTGGAGGCTCGGGACCCCGCCTACGAGCAGTACTTC. Encoded protein: CASSLEARDPAYEQYF.

The DNA of the CDR3 is TGCGCCAGCAGCCATCGGCGGGATGGACAAGACAATGAGCAGTTCTTC. Residues: CASSHRRDGQDNEQFF. This rearrangement joins TRBV5-1 to TRBJ2-1; D is possibly TRBD2 (6 bases). Trimming pared 4 bases from V and 5 bases from J, leaving 19 bases between. CDR3 length equals 16 residues. Per the germline V gene, CDR1 is SGHRS and CDR2 is YFSETQ.

This clonotype has only a few counts. The chain couples TRBV6-5 to TRBJ1-6, with TRBD1 matching over 7 bases. V lost 10 bases and J lost 7; bases outside the gene matches: 10. This CDR3 has 14 amino acids. Germline loops: CDR1 MNHEY, CDR2 SVGAGI. The CDR3 nucleotides are TGTGCCACCCACAGGGACAGCCAGAATTCACCCCTCCACTTT. Its protein product is CATHRDSQNSPLHF.

The chain couples TRBV6-1 to TRBJ1-4; D remains unclear. Between the trimmed V and J ends, which lost 1 base and 2 bases, there was a span of 8 bases. The CDR3 length is 15 residues. The V gene's germline CDR1 is MNHNS and CDR2 SASEGT. Written as DNA, the CDR3 is TGTGCCAGCAGTGAAGTGCTATCCACTAATGAAAAACTGTTTTTT. It encodes CASSEVLSTNEKLFF.

The CDR3 bases are TGCGCCAGCAGCCACGGAGGGACTAGCGGGACGCAAGAGACCCAGTACTTC. Translated: CASSHGGTSGTQETQYF. The chain combines TRBV5-1 with TRBJ2-5, with 13 bases lining up with TRBD2. CDR1 SGHRS and CDR2 YFSETQ come from the germline V gene. The CDR3 has 17 residues. The V segment lost 4 bases and the J segment 2 bases; nucleotides outside the gene matches: 8.